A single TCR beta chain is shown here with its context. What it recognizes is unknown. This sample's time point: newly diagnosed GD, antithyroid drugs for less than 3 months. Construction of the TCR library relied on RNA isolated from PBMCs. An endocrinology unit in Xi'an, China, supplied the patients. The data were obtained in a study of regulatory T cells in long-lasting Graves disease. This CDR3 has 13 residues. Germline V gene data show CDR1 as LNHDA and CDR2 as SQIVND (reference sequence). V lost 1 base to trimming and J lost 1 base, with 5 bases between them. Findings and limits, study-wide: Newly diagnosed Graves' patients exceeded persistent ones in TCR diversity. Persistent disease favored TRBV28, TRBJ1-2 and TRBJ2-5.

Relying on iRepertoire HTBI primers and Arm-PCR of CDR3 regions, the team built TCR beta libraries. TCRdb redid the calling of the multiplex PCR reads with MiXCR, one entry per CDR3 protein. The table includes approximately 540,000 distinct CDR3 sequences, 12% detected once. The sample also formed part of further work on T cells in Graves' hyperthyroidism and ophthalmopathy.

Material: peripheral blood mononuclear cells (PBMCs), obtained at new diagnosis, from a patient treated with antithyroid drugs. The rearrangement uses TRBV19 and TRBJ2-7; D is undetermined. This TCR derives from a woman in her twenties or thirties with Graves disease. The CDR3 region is CASSIATSYEQYF. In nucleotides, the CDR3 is TGTGCCAGTAGTATAGCAACGTCCTACGAGCAGTACTTC.